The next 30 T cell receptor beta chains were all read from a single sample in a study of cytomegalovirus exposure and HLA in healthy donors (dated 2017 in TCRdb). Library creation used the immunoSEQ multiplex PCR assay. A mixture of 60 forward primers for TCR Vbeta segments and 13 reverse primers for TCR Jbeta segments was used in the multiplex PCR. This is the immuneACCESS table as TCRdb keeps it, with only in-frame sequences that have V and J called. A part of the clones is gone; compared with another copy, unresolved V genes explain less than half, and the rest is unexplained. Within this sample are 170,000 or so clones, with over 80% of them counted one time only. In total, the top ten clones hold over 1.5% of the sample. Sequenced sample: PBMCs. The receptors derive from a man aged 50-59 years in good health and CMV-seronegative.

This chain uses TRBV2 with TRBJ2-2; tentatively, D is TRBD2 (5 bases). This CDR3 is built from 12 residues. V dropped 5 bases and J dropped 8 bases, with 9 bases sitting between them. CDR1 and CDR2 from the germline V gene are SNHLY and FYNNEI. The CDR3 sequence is CASSSRLGELFF. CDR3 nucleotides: TGTGCCAGCAGTTCCAGACTAGGGGAGCTGTTTTTT.

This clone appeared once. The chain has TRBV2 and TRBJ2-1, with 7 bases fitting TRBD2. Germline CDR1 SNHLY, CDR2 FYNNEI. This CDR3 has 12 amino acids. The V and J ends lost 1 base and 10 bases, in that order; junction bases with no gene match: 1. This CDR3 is CASSEGGREQFF. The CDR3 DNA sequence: TGTGCCAGCAGTGAAGGCGGGAGAGAGCAGTTCTTC.

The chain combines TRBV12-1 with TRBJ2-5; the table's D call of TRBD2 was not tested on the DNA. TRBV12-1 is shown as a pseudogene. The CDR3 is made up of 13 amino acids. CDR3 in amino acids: CAGRGGLQETQYF. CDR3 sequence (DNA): TGTGCCGGGCGGGGGGGCCTTCAAGAGACCCAGTACTTC.

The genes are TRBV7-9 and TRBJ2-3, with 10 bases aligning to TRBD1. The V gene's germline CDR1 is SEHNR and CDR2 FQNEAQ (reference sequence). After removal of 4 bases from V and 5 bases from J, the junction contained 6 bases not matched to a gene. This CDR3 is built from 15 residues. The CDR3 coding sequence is TGTGCCAGCAGCTCCAGACAGGGGGCAGGAGATACGCAGTATTTT. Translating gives CASSSRQGAGDTQYF.

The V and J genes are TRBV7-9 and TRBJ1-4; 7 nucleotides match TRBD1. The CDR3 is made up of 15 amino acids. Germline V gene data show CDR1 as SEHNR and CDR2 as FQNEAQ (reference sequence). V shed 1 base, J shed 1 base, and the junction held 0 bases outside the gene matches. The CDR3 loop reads CASSLGQGTNEKLFF. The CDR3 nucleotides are TGTGCCAGCAGCTTAGGACAGGGAACTAATGAAAAACTGTTTTTT.

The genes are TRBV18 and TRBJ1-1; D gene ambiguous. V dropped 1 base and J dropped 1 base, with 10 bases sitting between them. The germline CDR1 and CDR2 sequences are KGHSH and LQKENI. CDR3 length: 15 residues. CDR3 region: CASSPRQERNTEAFF. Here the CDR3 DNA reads TGTGCCAGCTCACCACGGCAGGAACGGAACACTGAAGCTTTCTTT.

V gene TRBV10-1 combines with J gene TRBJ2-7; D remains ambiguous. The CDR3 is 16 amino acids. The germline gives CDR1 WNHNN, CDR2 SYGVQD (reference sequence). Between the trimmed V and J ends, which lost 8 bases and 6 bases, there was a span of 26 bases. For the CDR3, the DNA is TGCGCCAGCCCGACGGAGCGAGACCCCCCCCGGTCCGAGCAGTACTTC. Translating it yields CASPTERDPPRSEQYF.

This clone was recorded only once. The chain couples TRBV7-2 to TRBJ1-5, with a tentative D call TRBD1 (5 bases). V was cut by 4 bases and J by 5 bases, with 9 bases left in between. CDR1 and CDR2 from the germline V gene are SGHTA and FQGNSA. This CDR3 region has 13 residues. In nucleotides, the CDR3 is TGTGCCAGCAGCTGGGACTCCTATCAGCCCCAGCATTTT. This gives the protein CASSWDSYQPQHF.

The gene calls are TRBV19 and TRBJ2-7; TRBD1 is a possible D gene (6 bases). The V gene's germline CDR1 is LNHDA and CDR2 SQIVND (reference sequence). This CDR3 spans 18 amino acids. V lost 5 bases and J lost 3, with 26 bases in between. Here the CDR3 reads CASSASPTGTLLYYEQYF. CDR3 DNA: TGTGCCAGTAGTGCTTCCCCAACCGGGACACTTCTATACTACGAGCAGTACTTC.

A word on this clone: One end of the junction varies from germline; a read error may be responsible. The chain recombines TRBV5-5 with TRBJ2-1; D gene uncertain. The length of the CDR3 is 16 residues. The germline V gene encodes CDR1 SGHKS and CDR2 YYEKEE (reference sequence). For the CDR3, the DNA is TGCGCCAGCAGCCAAGATTCGGAGAGCTCCTACAATGAGCAGTTCTTC. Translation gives CASSQDSESSYNEQFF. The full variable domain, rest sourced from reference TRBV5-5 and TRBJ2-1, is DAGVTQSPTHLIKTRGQQVTLRCSPISGHKSVSWYQQVLGQGPQFIFQYYEKEERGRGNFPDRFSARQFPNYSSELNVNALLLGDSALYLCASSQDSESSYNEQFFGPGTRLTVL.

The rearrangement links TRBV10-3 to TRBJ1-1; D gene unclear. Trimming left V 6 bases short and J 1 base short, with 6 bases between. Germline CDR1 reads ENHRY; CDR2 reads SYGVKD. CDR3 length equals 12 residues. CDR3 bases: TGTGCCATCAGGGCCGCGAACACTGAAGCTTTCTTT. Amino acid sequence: CAIRAANTEAFF.

The CDR3 coding sequence is TGTGCCAGCAGCGTAGGAGCCAGCGGGGGCCGAAATGAGCAGTTCTTC. It specifies CASSVGASGGRNEQFF. J is TRBJ2-1 and V is TRBV9; 8 bases are shared with TRBD2. This CDR3 is 16 amino acids long. The trim removed 0 bases at V and 7 bases at J, leaving 9 bases unmatched. CDR1 is SGDLS and CDR2 is YYNGEE in the germline V gene.

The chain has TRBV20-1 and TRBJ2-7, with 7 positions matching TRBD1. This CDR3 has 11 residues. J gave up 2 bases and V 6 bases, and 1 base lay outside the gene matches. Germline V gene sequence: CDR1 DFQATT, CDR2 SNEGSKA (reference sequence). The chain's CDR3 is CSAGQTYEQYF. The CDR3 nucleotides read TGCAGTGCGGGACAGACCTACGAGCAGTACTTC.

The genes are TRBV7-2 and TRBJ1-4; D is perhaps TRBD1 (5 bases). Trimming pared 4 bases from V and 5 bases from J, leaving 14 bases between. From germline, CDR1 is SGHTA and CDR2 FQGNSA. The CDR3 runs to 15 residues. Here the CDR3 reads CASSSYRRTNEKLFF. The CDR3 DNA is TGTGCCAGCAGCTCATACAGGCGTACGAATGAAAAACTGTTTTTT.

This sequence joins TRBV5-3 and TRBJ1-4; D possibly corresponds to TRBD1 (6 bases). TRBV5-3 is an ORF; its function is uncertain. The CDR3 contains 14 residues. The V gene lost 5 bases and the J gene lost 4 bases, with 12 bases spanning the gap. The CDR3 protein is CARRSGTRNEKLFF. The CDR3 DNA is TGTGCCAGAAGGTCCGGGACACGTAATGAAAAACTGTTTTTT.

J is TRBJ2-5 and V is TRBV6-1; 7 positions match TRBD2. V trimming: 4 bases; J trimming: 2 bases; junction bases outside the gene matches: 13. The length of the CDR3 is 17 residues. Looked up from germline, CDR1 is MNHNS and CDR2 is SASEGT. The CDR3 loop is CASSGTLAEIFQETQYF. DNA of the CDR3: TGTGCCAGCAGTGGTACGCTAGCGGAGATATTTCAAGAGACCCAGTACTTC.

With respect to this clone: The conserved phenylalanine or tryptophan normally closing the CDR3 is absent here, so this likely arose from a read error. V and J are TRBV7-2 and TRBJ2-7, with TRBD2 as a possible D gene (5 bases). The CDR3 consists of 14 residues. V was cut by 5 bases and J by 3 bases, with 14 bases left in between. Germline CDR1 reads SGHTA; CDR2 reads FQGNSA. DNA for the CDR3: TGTGCCAGCAGCCGAGGACTGAGGGTCTACGAGCAGTACTCC. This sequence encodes CASSRGLRVYEQYS.

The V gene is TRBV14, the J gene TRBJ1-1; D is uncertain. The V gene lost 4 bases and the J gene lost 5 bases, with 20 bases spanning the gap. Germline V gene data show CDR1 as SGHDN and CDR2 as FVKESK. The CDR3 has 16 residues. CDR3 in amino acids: CASSPSLSGRGTEAFF. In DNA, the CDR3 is TGTGCCAGCAGCCCCTCACTTTCTGGGCGTGGTACTGAAGCTTTCTTT.

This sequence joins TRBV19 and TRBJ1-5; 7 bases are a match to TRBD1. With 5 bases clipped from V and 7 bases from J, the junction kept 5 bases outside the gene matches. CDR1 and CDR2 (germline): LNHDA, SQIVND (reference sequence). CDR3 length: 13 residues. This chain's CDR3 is CASSGTVEQPQHF. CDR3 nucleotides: TGTGCCAGTAGTGGGACAGTTGAACAGCCCCAGCATTTT.

The CDR3 reads CASSSISPGGDRSNQPQHF. CDR3 nucleotides: TGTGCCAGCAGCTCGATAAGCCCGGGAGGGGATAGAAGCAATCAGCCCCAGCATTTT. The chain carries TRBV7-2 and TRBJ1-5; a possible D gene is TRBD1 (5 bases). The germline V gene has CDR1 SGHTA and CDR2 FQGNSA. The CDR3 length is 19 residues. V was pared by 4 bases and J by 1 base, with 23 bases between.

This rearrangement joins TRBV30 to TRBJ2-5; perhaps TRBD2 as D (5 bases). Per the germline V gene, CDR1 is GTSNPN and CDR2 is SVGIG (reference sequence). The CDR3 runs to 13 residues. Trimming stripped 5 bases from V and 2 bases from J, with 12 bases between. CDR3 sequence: CAWEQPGQETQYF. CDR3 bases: TGTGCCTGGGAACAGCCGGGACAAGAGACCCAGTACTTC.

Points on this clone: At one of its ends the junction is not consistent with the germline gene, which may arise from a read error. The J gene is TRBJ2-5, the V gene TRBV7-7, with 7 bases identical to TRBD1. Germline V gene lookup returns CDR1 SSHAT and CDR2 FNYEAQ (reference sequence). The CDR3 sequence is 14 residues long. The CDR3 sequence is CASSARSGGETQYF. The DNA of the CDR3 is TGTGCTAGCAGCGCCCGGTCAGGGGGAGAGACCCAGTACTTC.

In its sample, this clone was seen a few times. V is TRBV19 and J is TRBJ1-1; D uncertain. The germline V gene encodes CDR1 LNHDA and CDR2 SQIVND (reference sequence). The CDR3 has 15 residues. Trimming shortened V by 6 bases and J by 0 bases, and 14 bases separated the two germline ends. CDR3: CASRYGGRVNTEAFF. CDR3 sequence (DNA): TGTGCCAGTAGATATGGTGGGAGGGTGAACACTGAAGCTTTCTTT.

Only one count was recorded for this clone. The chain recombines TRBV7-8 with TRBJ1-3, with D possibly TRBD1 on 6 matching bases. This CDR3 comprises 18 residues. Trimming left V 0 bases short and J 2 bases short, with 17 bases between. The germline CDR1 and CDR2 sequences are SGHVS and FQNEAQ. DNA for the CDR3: TGTGCCAGCAGCTTAGCCCAGGGGCACCCTCGCGCTGGAAACACCATATATTTT. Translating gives CASSLAQGHPRAGNTIYF.

This CDR3 is CASSLSTGANTEAFF. The CDR3 nucleotides read TGTGCCAGCAGCTTATCTACAGGGGCCAACACTGAAGCTTTCTTT. The V call is TRBV7-9, the J call TRBJ1-1; the match to TRBD1 covers 7 bases. The CDR3 is 15 amino acids. CDR1 and CDR2 (germline): SEHNR, FQNEAQ (reference sequence). V dropped 2 bases and J dropped 2; count of bases not matched to a gene: 5.

The DNA of the CDR3 is TGTGCCAGCAGCTTGACTAGCGGGAGGGGGACAGATACGCAGTATTTT. Protein: CASSLTSGRGTDTQYF. The rearrangement uses TRBV5-4 and TRBJ2-3; the match to TRBD2 covers 13 bases. The CDR3 is 16 residues long. Losses at the gene ends were 1 base for V and 3 bases for J; bases not matched to a gene: 2. Germline CDR1 reads SGHNT; CDR2 reads YYREEE (reference sequence).

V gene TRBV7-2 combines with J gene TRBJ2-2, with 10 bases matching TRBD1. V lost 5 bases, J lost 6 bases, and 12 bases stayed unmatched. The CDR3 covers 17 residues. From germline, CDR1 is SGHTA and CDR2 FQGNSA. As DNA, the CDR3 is TGTGCCAGCAGCGCCCACCCGGGACAGGGGTATGCCGGGGAGCTGTTTTTT. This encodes CASSAHPGQGYAGELFF.

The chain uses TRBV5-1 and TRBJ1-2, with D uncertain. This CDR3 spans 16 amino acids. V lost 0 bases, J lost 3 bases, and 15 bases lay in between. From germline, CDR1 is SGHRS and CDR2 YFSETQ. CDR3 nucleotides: TGCGCCAGCAGCTTGGATTCGAGGCTCCGGGACTATGGCTACACCTTC. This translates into CASSLDSRLRDYGYTF.

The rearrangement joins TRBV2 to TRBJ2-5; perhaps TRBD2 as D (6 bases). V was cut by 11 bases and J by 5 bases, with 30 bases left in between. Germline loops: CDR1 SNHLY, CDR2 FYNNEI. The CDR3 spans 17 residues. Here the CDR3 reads CASISEAGKLLGETQYF. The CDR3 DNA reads TGTGCCTCGATTTCAGAGGCGGGGAAATTGCTCGGGGAGACCCAGTACTTC.

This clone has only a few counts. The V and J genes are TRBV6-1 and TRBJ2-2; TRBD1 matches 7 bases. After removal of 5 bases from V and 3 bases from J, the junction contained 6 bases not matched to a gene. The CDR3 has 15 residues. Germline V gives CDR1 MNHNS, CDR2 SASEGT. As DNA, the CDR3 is TGTGCCAGCAGTCCCCGGACAGGAGACACCGGGGAGCTGTTTTTT. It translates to CASSPRTGDTGELFF.